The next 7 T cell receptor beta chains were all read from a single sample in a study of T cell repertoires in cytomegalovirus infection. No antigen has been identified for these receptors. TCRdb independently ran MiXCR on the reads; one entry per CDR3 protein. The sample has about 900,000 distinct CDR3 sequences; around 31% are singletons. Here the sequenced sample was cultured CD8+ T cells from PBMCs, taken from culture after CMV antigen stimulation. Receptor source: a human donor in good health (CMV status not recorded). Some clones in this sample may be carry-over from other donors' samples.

The CDR3 DNA follows: TGTGCCAGCAGTTTAACGCAGGCCTACGAGCAGTACTTC. Translated, it gives CASSLTQAYEQYF. This chain links TRBV28 with TRBJ2-7; D is unclear. Trimming stripped 2 bases from V and 2 bases from J, with 7 bases between. Germline CDR1 is MDHEN and CDR2 is SYDVKM. This CDR3 comprises 13 residues. The full variable domain, in which reference TRBV28 and TRBJ2-7 provide the parts outside the CDR3, is DVKVTQSSRYLVKRTGEKVFLECVQDMDHENMFWYRQDPGLGLRLIYFSYDVKMKEKGDIPEGYSVSREKKERFSLILESASTNQTSMYLCASSLTQAYEQYFGPGTRLTVT.

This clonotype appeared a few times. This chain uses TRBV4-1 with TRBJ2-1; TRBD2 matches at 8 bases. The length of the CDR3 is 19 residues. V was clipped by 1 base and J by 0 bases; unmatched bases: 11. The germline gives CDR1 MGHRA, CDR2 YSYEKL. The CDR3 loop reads CASSQVAGGPSSSYNEQFF. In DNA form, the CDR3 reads TGCGCCAGCAGCCAAGTTGCGGGGGGCCCATCTAGCTCCTACAATGAGCAGTTCTTC.

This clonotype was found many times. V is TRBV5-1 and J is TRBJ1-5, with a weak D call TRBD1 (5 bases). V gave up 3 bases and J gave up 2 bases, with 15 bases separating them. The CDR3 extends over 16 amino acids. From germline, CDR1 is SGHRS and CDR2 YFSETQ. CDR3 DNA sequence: TGCGCCAGCAGCTGGCGGAGGGGCAAAGGCAATCAGCCCCAGCATTTT. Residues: CASSWRRGKGNQPQHF.

CDR3 residues: CAISSNGVSGYTF. The DNA for the CDR3 is TGTGCCATCAGCTCGAATGGGGTCTCTGGCTACACCTTC. This chain links TRBV10-3 with TRBJ1-2; no clear D. The CDR3 spans 13 residues. Germline V gene sequence: CDR1 ENHRY, CDR2 SYGVKD. V lost 6 bases, J lost 7 bases, and 15 bases lay in between.

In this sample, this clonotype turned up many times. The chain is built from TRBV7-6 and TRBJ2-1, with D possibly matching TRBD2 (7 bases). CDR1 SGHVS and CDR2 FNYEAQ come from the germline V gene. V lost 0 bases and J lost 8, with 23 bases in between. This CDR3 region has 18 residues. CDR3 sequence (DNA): TGTGCCAGCAGCTTAGCGCTCCGCGGGGGCGTCCCGTATGATGAGCAGTTCTTC. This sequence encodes CASSLALRGGVPYDEQFF.

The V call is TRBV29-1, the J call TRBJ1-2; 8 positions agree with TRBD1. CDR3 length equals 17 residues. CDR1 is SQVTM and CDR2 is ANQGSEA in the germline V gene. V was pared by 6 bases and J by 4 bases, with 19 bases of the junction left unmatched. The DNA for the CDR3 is TGCAGCGTCTCAGGTGGACAGGGTCGGCCTCCTGCCTATGGCTACACCTTC. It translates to CSVSGGQGRPPAYGYTF.

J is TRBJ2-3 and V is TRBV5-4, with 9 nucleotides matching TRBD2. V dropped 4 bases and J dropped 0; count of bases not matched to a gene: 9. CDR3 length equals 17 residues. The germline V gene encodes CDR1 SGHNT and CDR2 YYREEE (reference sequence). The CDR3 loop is CASSPRGSGGSTDTQYF. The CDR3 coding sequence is TGTGCCAGCAGCCCTCGTGGCAGCGGGGGGAGCACAGATACGCAGTATTTT.